What follows are 26 T cell receptor beta chains derived from one specimen sequenced in a study of blood T cell repertoires in COVID-19. The data were produced by immunoSEQ multiplex PCR, yet TCRdb's version contains in-frame clones alone and is incomplete. In the table there are roughly 100,000 clones, roughly nine tenths of which are singletons. The sample was peripheral blood. The receptors here all came from a woman aged 55-75 years with acute or convalescent COVID-19.

The chain uses TRBV29-1 and TRBJ2-5, with TRBD2 matching over 16 bases. With V trimmed by 5 bases and J by 7 bases, 4 bases remained unmatched. Germline V gene data show CDR1 as SQVTM and CDR2 as ANQGSEA. The CDR3 extends over 14 amino acids. CDR3 sequence (DNA): TGCAGCGTTTCCGGGACTAGCGGGAGGGGGACCCAGTACTTC. Protein product: CSVSGTSGRGTQYF.

The rearrangement uses TRBV7-8 and TRBJ2-7; D is perhaps TRBD1 (6 bases). The V end lost 5 bases, the J end lost 3 bases, and 17 bases lay between the germline ends. The germline V gene has CDR1 SGHVS and CDR2 FQNEAQ. CDR3 length: 15 residues. The CDR3 here is CASSTPSGVLYEQYF. CDR3 nucleotides: TGTGCCAGCAGCACCCCGTCAGGGGTCCTCTACGAGCAGTACTTC. Drawing the rest from reference TRBV7-8 and TRBJ2-7, the complete variable domain is GAGVSQSPRYKVAKRGQDVALRCDPISGHVSLFWYQQALGQGPEFLTYFQNEAQLDKSGLPSDRFFAERPEGSVSTLKIQRTQQEDSAVYLCASSTPSGVLYEQYFGPGTRLTVT.

The CDR3 reads CASMRQGARNTEAFF. The CDR3 DNA reads as TGTGCCAGTATGAGACAGGGGGCGCGGAACACTGAAGCTTTCTTT. The chain recombines TRBV19 with TRBJ1-1; 10 positions match TRBD1. Trimming removed 7 bases from V and 1 base from J; junction bases left unmatched: 6. CDR3 length: 15 residues. Germline CDR1 is LNHDA and CDR2 is SQIVND (reference sequence).

The chain joins TRBV6-2 or TRBV6-3 to TRBJ2-2; 10 nucleotides match TRBD2. The CDR3 totals 17 residues. V was pared by 1 base and J by 7 bases, with 9 bases of the junction left unmatched. Germline assignment: CDR1 MNHEY and CDR2 SVGEGT. Here the CDR3 reads CASSYFGAGGQGGELFF. CDR3 nucleotides: TGTGCCAGCAGTTACTTCGGAGCGGGAGGGCAAGGCGGGGAGCTGTTTTTT.

The chain couples TRBV12-5 to TRBJ2-1, with 11 bases lining up with TRBD2. CDR1 and CDR2 from the germline V gene are LGHNT and FRNRAP. CDR3 size: 15 residues. Trimming at V came to 5 bases and at J to 7 bases, leaving 7 bases not matched to a gene. The CDR3 nucleotides are TGTGCTAGTGGTAGCGAGGGACTAGCGGTGAATGAGCAGTTCTTC. Translation gives CASGSEGLAVNEQFF.

The V gene is TRBV19, the J gene TRBJ1-1; D is ambiguous. Trimming cost V 8 bases and J 3 bases, with 13 bases left between them. CDR1 is LNHDA and CDR2 is SQIVND in the germline V gene (reference sequence). There are 13 residues in the CDR3. As DNA, the CDR3 is TGTGCCAGTCGTGAGGCGCCGGACACTGAAGCTTTCTTT. Residues: CASREAPDTEAFF.

The chain uses TRBV5-8 and TRBJ1-4; D is unresolved. The CDR3 totals 16 residues. V was clipped by 0 bases and J by 4 bases, with 13 bases between them. Germline values: CDR1 SGHTS, CDR2 YDEGEE. The DNA of the CDR3 is TGTGCCAGCAGCTTGGCCGTCGGTTCCCGTAATGAAAAACTGTTTTTT. The encoded protein is CASSLAVGSRNEKLFF.

This clone was picked up one time. V usage is TRBV30 and J usage is TRBJ1-4; D perhaps matches TRBD1 (5 bases). Per germline, CDR1 GTSNPN and CDR2 SVGIG (reference sequence). V shed 3 bases and J shed 2 bases, with 13 bases lying between them. This CDR3 is 15 amino acids long. CDR3 DNA: TGTGCCTGGAGGCCAGGGTCCACGACTAATGAAAAACTGTTTTTT. Translation: CAWRPGSTTNEKLFF.

V and J are TRBV16 and TRBJ1-5, with TRBD1 identical over 8 bases. The CDR3 is 14 residues long. Per germline, CDR1 KGHSY and CDR2 FQNENV. V gave up 4 bases and J gave up 3 bases; unmatched junction bases: 2. CDR3 sequence (DNA): TGTGCCAGCAGCCTGACAGGGGCCAATCAGCCCCAGCATTTT. This encodes CASSLTGANQPQHF.

The chain employs TRBV9 and TRBJ2-1, with 7 bases matching TRBD1. This CDR3 has 15 amino acids. The V segment lost 3 bases and the J segment 3 bases; nucleotides outside the gene matches: 6. Germline V lookup: CDR1 SGDLS, CDR2 YYNGEE. Here the CDR3 reads CASSGEGQIYNEQFF. DNA of the CDR3: TGTGCCAGCAGCGGTGAGGGACAGATCTACAATGAGCAGTTCTTC. Variable domain in full (rest from reference TRBV9 and TRBJ2-1): DSGVTQTPKHLITATGQRVTLRCSPRSGDLSVYWYQQSLDQGLQFLIQYYNGEERAKGNILERFSAQQFPDLHSELNLSSLELGDSALYFCASSGEGQIYNEQFFGPGTRLTVL.

In this sample, this clone turned up once. J is TRBJ2-7 and V is TRBV28; 10 bases align to TRBD1. The ends lost 4 bases at V and 2 bases at J; junction bases unmatched: 5. The V gene's germline CDR1 is MDHEN and CDR2 SYDVKM. The CDR3 is 15 residues long. CDR3 region: CASSSRDRGPYEQYV. As DNA, the CDR3 is TGTGCCAGCAGTTCCCGGGACAGGGGACCCTACGAGCAGTACGTC.

J is TRBJ2-3 and V is TRBV10-3, with D possibly matching TRBD2 (6 bases). The germline V gene encodes CDR1 ENHRY and CDR2 SYGVKD. V dropped 7 bases and J dropped 2 bases, with 19 bases sitting between them. The CDR3 has 16 residues. The CDR3 region has the DNA TGTGCCATCAAAAGAGGGACTGTAGGAGCCACAGATACGCAGTATTTT. Translation: CAIKRGTVGATDTQYF.

This rearrangement joins TRBV15 to TRBJ2-6; D is possibly TRBD1 (5 bases). Germline assignment: CDR1 LNHNV and CDR2 YYDKDF (reference sequence). Trimming stripped 0 bases from V and 0 bases from J, with 6 bases between. The CDR3 length is 16 residues. The CDR3 protein is CATSRDRGSGANVLTF. The CDR3 DNA reads as TGTGCCACCAGCAGAGATAGGGGCTCTGGGGCCAACGTCCTGACTTTC.

This sequence joins TRBV2 and TRBJ2-5, with D possibly matching TRBD2 (6 bases). Between the trimmed V and J ends, which lost 3 bases and 5 bases, there was a span of 13 bases. From germline, CDR1 is SNHLY and CDR2 FYNNEI. This CDR3 has 14 residues. As DNA, the CDR3 is TGTGCCAGCAGTGACCAGAGCGGAGGGGAGACCCAGTACTTC. Protein product: CASSDQSGGETQYF.

The chain joins TRBV28 to TRBJ1-3, with D hard to call. The CDR3 covers 14 residues. Germline CDR1 is MDHEN and CDR2 is SYDVKM. The ends were cut back, 8 bases at V and 2 bases at J, with 13 bases in the middle. CDR3 sequence (DNA): TGTGCCAGCCCCTTCGAGGGAACTGGAAACACCATATATTTT. It translates to CASPFEGTGNTIYF.

The V call is TRBV27, the J call TRBJ2-1, with D perhaps matching TRBD2 (6 bases). This CDR3 region has 16 residues. The ends were cut back, 4 bases at V and 7 bases at J, with 20 bases in the middle. Germline V lookup: CDR1 MNHEY, CDR2 SMNVEV (reference sequence). In nucleotides, the CDR3 is TGTGCCAGCAGTTCCACTAGCCGTCTAGACGTAAATGAGCAGTTCTTC. Its translation: CASSSTSRLDVNEQFF.

The chain is built from TRBV7-6 and TRBJ2-7; TRBD1 aligns across 10 bases. CDR1 SGHVS and CDR2 FNYEAQ come from the germline V gene. Germline trimming cut 5 bases from V and 6 bases from J; bases unmatched to any gene: 10. CDR3 length: 15 residues. The CDR3 DNA is TGTGCCAGCAGCCCCTCCGGGACAGGGGTTGGCGAGCAGTACTTC. It translates to CASSPSGTGVGEQYF.

The DNA of the CDR3 is TGTGCCAGTATCAGGGGCACTGAAGCTTTCTTT. Translation gives CASIRGTEAFF. J is TRBJ1-1 and V is TRBV5-5, with a possible D match to TRBD1 (6 bases). Trimming shortened V by 8 bases and J by 4 bases, and 9 bases separated the two germline ends. CDR1 SGHKS and CDR2 YYEKEE come from the germline V gene (reference sequence). The CDR3 runs to 11 residues.

The chain employs TRBV6-5 and TRBJ1-5; D remains ambiguous. V gave up 6 bases and J gave up 3 bases, with 9 bases separating them. The CDR3 extends over 13 amino acids. Germline CDR1 reads MNHEY; CDR2 reads SVGAGI. The CDR3, as DNA: TGTGCCAGCAGCAGAAATTTCAATCAGCCCCAGCATTTT. Encoded protein: CASSRNFNQPQHF.

This chain uses TRBV27 with TRBJ1-1, with TRBD1 identical over 7 bases. With V trimmed by 8 bases and J by 1 base, 4 bases remained unmatched. The CDR3 consists of 13 residues. The germline gives CDR1 MNHEY, CDR2 SMNVEV (reference sequence). The CDR3 loop reads CASGGQPNTEAFF. The CDR3 nucleotides read TGTGCCAGCGGGGGACAGCCGAACACTGAAGCTTTCTTT.

Turning to this clone: Other DNA sequences in this sample translate to the same CDR3. V and J are TRBV5-1 and TRBJ2-1, with 7 bases aligning to TRBD2. V gave up 1 base and J gave up 2 bases; unmatched junction bases: 3. CDR1 is SGHRS, CDR2 YFSETQ, per germline. The CDR3 loop spans 15 amino acids. The DNA for the CDR3 is TGCGCCAGCAGCTTGCTAGCGGAACCCTACAATGAGCAGTTCTTC. Amino acid sequence: CASSLLAEPYNEQFF.

This chain connects TRBV5-6 to TRBJ1-5; D remains ambiguous. The CDR3 loop spans 15 amino acids. V was shortened by 0 bases and J by 0 bases, with 7 bases between the two germline ends. Germline V gene data show CDR1 as SGHDT and CDR2 as YYEEEE. CDR3 bases: TGTGCCAGCAGCTTGGGAGGGTATAGCAATCAGCCCCAGCATTTT. Amino acids: CASSLGGYSNQPQHF.

The CDR3 loop reads CASRGTGEVYGYTF. CDR3 in DNA: TGTGCCAGTAGAGGGACAGGGGAAGTATATGGCTACACCTTC. The chain has TRBV19 and TRBJ1-2; 10 bases match TRBD1. V dropped 6 bases and J dropped 5; count of bases not matched to a gene: 6. Germline lookup yields CDR1 LNHDA and CDR2 SQIVND (reference sequence). The CDR3 covers 14 residues. Full variable domain (outside the CDR3, taken from reference TRBV19 and TRBJ1-2): DGGITQSPKYLFRKEGQNVTLSCEQNLNHDAMYWYRQDPGQGLRLIYYSQIVNDFQKGDIAEGYSVSREKKESFPLTVTSAQKNPTAFYLCASRGTGEVYGYTFGSGTRLTVV.

In this sample, this clone turned up a few times. The CDR3, as DNA: TGTGCCAGCAGTGCCCGACAGAGGAACAATCAGCCCCAGCATTTT. Translated, it gives CASSARQRNNQPQHF. The rearrangement joins TRBV2 to TRBJ1-5, with D possibly TRBD1 on 5 matching bases. CDR1 and CDR2 (germline): SNHLY, FYNNEI. V lost 4 bases and J lost 3, with 13 bases in between. This CDR3 has 15 amino acids. The variable domain in full, with the rest retrieved from reference TRBV2 and TRBJ1-5, is EPEVTQTPSHQVTQMGQEVILRCVPISNHLYFYWYRQILGQKVEFLVSFYNNEISEKSEIFDDQFSVERPDGSNFTLKIRSTKLEDSAMYFCASSARQRNNQPQHFGDGTRLSIL.

This rearrangement joins TRBV5-1 to TRBJ2-3, with TRBD2 matching 14 bases. Germline V lookup: CDR1 SGHRS, CDR2 YFSETQ. The CDR3 is made up of 18 amino acids. V was pared by 0 bases and J by 3 bases, with 6 bases of the junction left unmatched. The CDR3 is CASSLGLAGGPGTDTQYF. The CDR3 DNA reads as TGCGCCAGCAGCTTGGGACTAGCGGGAGGGCCGGGAACAGATACGCAGTATTTT.

The chain joins TRBV15 to TRBJ2-1, with D perhaps matching TRBD1 (5 bases). The CDR3 extends over 13 amino acids. In germline, CDR1 is LNHNV, CDR2 YYDKDF (reference sequence). The V and J ends lost 10 bases and 5 bases respectively, with 15 bases between them. The CDR3 nucleotides read TGTGCCAGCCGGGCCTGGGGCGACAATGAGCAGTTCTTC. Amino acids: CASRAWGDNEQFF. Combining the CDR3 with reference TRBV15 and TRBJ2-1 gives the whole variable domain DAMVIQNPRYQVTQFGKPVTLSCSQTLNHNVMYWYQQKSSQAPKLLFHYYDKDFNNEADTPDNFQSRRPNTSFCFLDIRSPGLGDTAMYLCASRAWGDNEQFFGPGTRLTVL.